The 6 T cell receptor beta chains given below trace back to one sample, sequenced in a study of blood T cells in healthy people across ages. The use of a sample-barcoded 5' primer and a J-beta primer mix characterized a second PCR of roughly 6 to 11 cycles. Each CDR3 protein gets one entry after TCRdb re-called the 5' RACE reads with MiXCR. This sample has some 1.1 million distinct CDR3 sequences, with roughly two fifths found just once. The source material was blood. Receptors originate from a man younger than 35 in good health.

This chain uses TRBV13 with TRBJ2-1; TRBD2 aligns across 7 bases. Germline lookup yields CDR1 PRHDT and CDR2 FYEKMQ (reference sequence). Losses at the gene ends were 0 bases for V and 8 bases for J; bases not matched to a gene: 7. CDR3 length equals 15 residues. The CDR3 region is CASSLGREVSYEQFF. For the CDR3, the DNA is TGTGCCAGCAGCTTAGGACGGGAGGTATCCTATGAGCAGTTCTTC. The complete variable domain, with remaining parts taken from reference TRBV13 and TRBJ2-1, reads AAGVIQSPRHLIKEKRETATLKCYPIPRHDTVYWYQQGPGQDPQFLISFYEKMQSDKGSIPDRFSAQQFSDYHSELNMSSLELGDSALYFCASSLGREVSYEQFFGPGTRLTVL.

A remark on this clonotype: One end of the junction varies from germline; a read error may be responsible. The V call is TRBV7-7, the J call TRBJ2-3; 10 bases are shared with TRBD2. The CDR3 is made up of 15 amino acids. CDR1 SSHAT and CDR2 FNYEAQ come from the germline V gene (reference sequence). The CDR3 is CASSLASGGTDTPYF. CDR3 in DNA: TGTGCTAGCAGCTTGGCTAGCGGGGGTACAGATACGCCGTATTTT.

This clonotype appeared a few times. The CDR3: CAWKEGNDNEQFF. The CDR3 DNA is TGTGCCTGGAAGGAGGGGAACGACAATGAGCAGTTCTTC. The V and J genes are TRBV30 and TRBJ2-1, with D possibly being TRBD2 (6 bases). The germline gives CDR1 GTSNPN, CDR2 SVGIG (reference sequence). The CDR3 covers 13 residues. Between the trimmed V and J ends, which lost 4 bases and 5 bases, there was a span of 12 bases.

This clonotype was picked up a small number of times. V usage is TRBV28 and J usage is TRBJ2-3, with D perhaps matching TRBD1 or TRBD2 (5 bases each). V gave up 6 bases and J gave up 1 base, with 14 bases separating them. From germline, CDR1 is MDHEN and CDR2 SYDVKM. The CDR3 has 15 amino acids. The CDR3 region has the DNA TGTGCCAGCAGACAATGGCAGGGAGGCACAGATACGCAGTATTTT. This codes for CASRQWQGGTDTQYF.

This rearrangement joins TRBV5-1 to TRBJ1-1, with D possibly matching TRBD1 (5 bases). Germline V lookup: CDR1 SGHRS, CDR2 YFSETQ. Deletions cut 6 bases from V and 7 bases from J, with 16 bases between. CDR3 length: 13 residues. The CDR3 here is CASTDDRDLEAFF. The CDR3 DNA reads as TGCGCCAGCACAGACGACCGGGACCTTGAAGCTTTCTTT.

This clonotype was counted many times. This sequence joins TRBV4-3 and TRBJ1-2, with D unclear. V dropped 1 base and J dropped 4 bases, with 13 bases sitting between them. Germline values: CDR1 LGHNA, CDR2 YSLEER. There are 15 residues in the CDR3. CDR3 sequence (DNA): TGCGCCAGCAGCCAAGTGTCCCGAGGGCTCTATGGCTACACCTTC. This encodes CASSQVSRGLYGYTF.